The following is a T cell receptor (beta chain) sequence with its context. The data stem from a study of blood T cell repertoires in COVID-19. Study overall: The samples span acute and convalescent COVID-19 from the United States, Italy and Spain. Nucleic acid was either cDNA or gDNA, and it came from T cells, B-cell-depleted T cells, or PBMCs.

Original processing notes: The assay estimated nucleated cells by amplifying reference gene primers. The table came from immunoSEQ multiplex PCR; TCRdb's copy has only in-frame clones and leaves some out. V, J and clone size were drawn from that table, and D and trimming were deduced from the DNA. The sample has some 180,000 clones, approximately 80% seen once. Trimming took off 7 bases at V and 5 bases at J, with 12 bases between the two ends. This CDR3 has 13 amino acids. CDR1 and CDR2 from the germline V gene are MNHEY and SVGAGI. Specimen: peripheral blood. The receptor comes from a woman aged 40 to 50 with COVID-19, enrolled during active disease. This chain connects TRBV6-5 to TRBJ1-5; TRBD1 is a possible D gene (5 bases). The CDR3 DNA reads as TGTGCCAGCACTACGGGGGAGGATCAGCCCCAGCATTTT. Translation gives CASTTGEDQPQHF.